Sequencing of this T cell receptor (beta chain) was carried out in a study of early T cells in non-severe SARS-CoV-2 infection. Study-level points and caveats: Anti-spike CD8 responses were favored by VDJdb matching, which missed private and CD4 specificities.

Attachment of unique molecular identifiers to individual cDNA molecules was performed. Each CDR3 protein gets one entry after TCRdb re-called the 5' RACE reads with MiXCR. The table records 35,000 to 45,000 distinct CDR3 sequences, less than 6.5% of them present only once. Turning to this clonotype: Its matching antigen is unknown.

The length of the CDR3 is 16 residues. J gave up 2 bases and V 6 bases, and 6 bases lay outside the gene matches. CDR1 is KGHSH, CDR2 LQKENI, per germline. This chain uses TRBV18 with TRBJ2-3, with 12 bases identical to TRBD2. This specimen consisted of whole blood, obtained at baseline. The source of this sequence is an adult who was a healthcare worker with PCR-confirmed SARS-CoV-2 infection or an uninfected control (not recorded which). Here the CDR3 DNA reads TGTGCCAGCTCGCGGACTAGCGGGGTGGCCACAGATACGCAGTATTTT. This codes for CASSRTSGVATDTQYF.